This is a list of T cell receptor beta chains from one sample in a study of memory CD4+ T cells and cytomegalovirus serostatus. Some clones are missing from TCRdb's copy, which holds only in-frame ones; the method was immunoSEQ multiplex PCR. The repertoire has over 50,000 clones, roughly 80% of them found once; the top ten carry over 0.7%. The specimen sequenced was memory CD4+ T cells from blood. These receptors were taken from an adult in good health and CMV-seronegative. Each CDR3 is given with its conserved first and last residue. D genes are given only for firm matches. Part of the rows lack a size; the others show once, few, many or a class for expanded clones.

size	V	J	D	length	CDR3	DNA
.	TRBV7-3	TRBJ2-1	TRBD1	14	CASSLSTGQNEQFF	TGTGCCAGCAGCCTGTCGACAGGGCAGAATGAGCAGTTCTTC
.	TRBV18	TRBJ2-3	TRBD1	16	CASSPQGQGTGDTQYF	TGTGCCAGCTCACCACAGGGACAGGGGACAGGAGATACGCAGTATTTT
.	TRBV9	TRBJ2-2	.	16	CASSVGVRGNTGELFF	TGTGCCAGCAGCGTAGGGGTCAGGGGGAACACCGGGGAGCTGTTTTTT
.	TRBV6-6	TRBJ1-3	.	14	CASTRLSSGNTIYF	TGTGCCAGCACGCGTCTCTCCTCTGGAAACACCATATATTTT
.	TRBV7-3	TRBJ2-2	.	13	CASSLGRTGELFF	TGTGCCAGCAGCTTAGGGAGAACCGGGGAGCTGTTTTTT
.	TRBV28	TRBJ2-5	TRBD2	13	CASRTPTSGVPYF	TGTGCCAGCAGAACTCCGACTAGCGGGGTTCCGTACTTC
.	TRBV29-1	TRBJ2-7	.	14	CSVETTGSSYEQYF	TGCAGCGTTGAAACCACAGGGAGCTCCTACGAGCAGTACTTC
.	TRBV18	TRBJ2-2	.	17	CASSPFAIVGATGELFF	TGTGCCAGCTCACCATTCGCCATTGTGGGGGCCACCGGGGAGCTGTTTTTT
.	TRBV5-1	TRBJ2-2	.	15	CASSLGAGNTGELFF	TGCGCCAGCAGCTTAGGAGCGGGGAACACCGGGGAGCTGTTTTTT
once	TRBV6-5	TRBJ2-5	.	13	CASSWRWGETQYF	TGTGCCAGCAGTTGGCGGTGGGGCGAGACCCAGTACTTC
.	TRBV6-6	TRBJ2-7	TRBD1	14	CASSSDRGLNEQYF	TGTGCCAGCAGTTCTGACAGGGGGCTCAACGAGCAGTACTTC
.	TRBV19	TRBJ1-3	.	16	CASSITRAGGRNTIYF	TGTGCCAGTAGTATCACACGGGCCGGCGGCCGAAACACCATATATTTT
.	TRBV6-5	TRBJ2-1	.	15	CASSYSSWGRDEQFF	TGTGCCAGCAGTTACTCGAGCTGGGGGCGTGATGAGCAGTTCTTC
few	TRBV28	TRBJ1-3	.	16	CASSPQGGASGNTIYF	TGTGCCAGCAGTCCTCAGGGAGGGGCCTCTGGAAACACCATATATTTT